Shown below are 16 T cell receptor beta chains from a single sample sequenced in a study of Ad26.COV2.S vaccination and SARS-CoV-2 variants. Produced via immunoSEQ multiplex PCR; TCRdb's table is partial and in-frame only. The sample lists about 420,000 clones, around nine tenths occurring once. As to treatment: around 19 received Ad26.COV2.S at low or high dose, single or two shots; roughly five received placebo; per-sample allocation not given. Samples analyzed were those drawn on day 63 after the first vaccine or placebo injection. The sample consisted of peripheral blood, taken in a trial of Ad26.COV2.S vaccine versus placebo. These receptors were taken from a person between 18 and 60 years old who received the Ad26.COV2.S COVID-19 vaccine or a placebo.

The chain recombines TRBV5-4 with TRBJ2-3; perhaps TRBD1 as D (6 bases). Germline-derived CDR1 and CDR2 are SGHNT and YYREEE (reference sequence). The length of the CDR3 is 14 residues. The V end was cut by 0 bases, the J end by 7 bases, with 12 bases between. The CDR3 reads CASSLAPGQNTQYF. The CDR3 region has the DNA TGTGCCAGCAGCTTGGCCCCTGGACAGAATACGCAGTATTTT.

The chain couples TRBV5-1 to TRBJ1-1; D gene uncertain. This CDR3 spans 13 amino acids. Trimming took off 6 bases at V and 7 bases at J, with 16 bases between the two ends. Looked up from germline, CDR1 is SGHRS and CDR2 is YFSETQ. This CDR3 reads CASTLGGGSEAFF. The CDR3 DNA reads as TGCGCCAGCACTCTGGGTGGTGGTAGTGAAGCTTTCTTT.

The rearrangement joins TRBV7-9 to TRBJ1-2; TRBD1 aligns across 8 bases. J was trimmed by 3 bases and V by 5 bases; bases with no gene match: 14. The CDR3 contains 17 residues. CDR1 and CDR2 (germline): SEHNR, FQNEAQ (reference sequence). The CDR3 DNA reads TGTGCCAGCAGCCCGTCTGGCAGGGGGCTTAGGGACTATGGCTACACCTTC. It encodes CASSPSGRGLRDYGYTF. The full variable domain, its missing parts supplied by reference TRBV7-9 and TRBJ1-2, is DTGVSQNPRHKITKRGQNVTFRCDPISEHNRLYWYRQTLGQGPEFLTYFQNEAQLEKSRLLSDRFSAERPKGSFSTLEIQRTEQGDSAMYLCASSPSGRGLRDYGYTFGSGTRLTVV.

Only a few counts were recorded for this clone. This chain links TRBV5-1 with TRBJ1-1; 7 bases agree with TRBD1. V was pared by 3 bases and J by 13 bases, with 21 bases of the junction left unmatched. The length of the CDR3 is 16 residues. Germline CDR1 SGHRS, CDR2 YFSETQ. This CDR3 reads CASSWGPQGPESKGFF. CDR3 in DNA: TGCGCCAGCAGCTGGGGCCCACAGGGGCCGGAATCGAAAGGTTTCTTT.

The chain combines TRBV6-5 with TRBJ2-7; 11 bases align to TRBD1. J lost 6 bases, V lost 0 bases, and 4 bases had no gene match. The CDR3 has 15 amino acids. Germline V gene lookup returns CDR1 MNHEY and CDR2 SVGAGI. CDR3 coding DNA: TGTGCCAGCAGTTACTCCGGGACAGGGGGTAGCGAGCAGTACTTC. Its protein is CASSYSGTGGSEQYF.

J is TRBJ1-2 and V is TRBV6-1; the D is unclear. The CDR3 runs to 15 residues. Trimming cost V 0 bases and J 0 bases, with 8 bases left between them. The germline gives CDR1 MNHNS, CDR2 SASEGT. This chain's CDR3 is CASSEAPGSNYGYTF. CDR3 DNA: TGTGCCAGCAGTGAAGCGCCAGGTTCTAACTATGGCTACACCTTC.

J is TRBJ2-3 and V is TRBV5-6; perhaps TRBD1 as D (6 bases). This CDR3 comprises 16 residues. V was clipped by 0 bases and J by 1 base, with 12 bases between them. Looked up from germline, CDR1 is SGHDT and CDR2 is YYEEEE. This chain's CDR3 is CASSLGSGQRTDTQYF. CDR3 nucleotides: TGTGCCAGCAGCTTGGGTTCGGGACAACGCACAGATACGCAGTATTTT. The whole variable domain, filled in from reference TRBV5-6 and TRBJ2-3, reads DAGVTQSPTHLIKTRGQQVTLRCSPKSGHDTVSWYQQALGQGPQFIFQYYEEEERQRGNFPDRFSGHQFPNYSSELNVNALLLGDSALYLCASSLGSGQRTDTQYFGPGTRLTVL.

This clone was recorded many times. One end of the junction fails to match germline, which may point to a read error. The chain carries TRBV7-9 and TRBJ2-1; D remains ambiguous. This CDR3 is built from 14 residues. CDR1 and CDR2 (germline): SEHNR, FQNEAQ (reference sequence). DNA of the CDR3: TGTGCCAGCAGCTTAGTTGGATCCTCCAATGAGCAGTTCTTC. It is translated as CASSLVGSSNEQFF.

The genes are TRBV5-6 and TRBJ2-2; the D gene is possibly TRBD2 (6 bases). This CDR3 spans 15 amino acids. The ends were cut back, 5 bases at V and 3 bases at J, with 14 bases in the middle. CDR1 SGHDT and CDR2 YYEEEE come from the germline V gene. DNA for the CDR3: TGTGCCAGCAGTCAGTTCGGGGGTGACACCGGGGAGCTGTTTTTT. Translation gives CASSQFGGDTGELFF.

The V gene is TRBV3-1 (or the pseudogene TRBV3-2), the J gene TRBJ2-7; D is unresolved. Germline CDR1 reads LGHDT; CDR2 reads YNNKEL (reference sequence). The CDR3 runs to 12 residues. V lost 1 base, J lost 7 bases, and 8 bases lay in between. In nucleotides, the CDR3 is TGTGCCAGCAGCCAAGTTATGGAGGAGCAGTACTTC. It specifies CASSQVMEEQYF.

The chain uses TRBV6-2 or TRBV6-3 and TRBJ1-5; D is unclear. The CDR3 extends over 16 amino acids. Trimming shortened V by 5 bases and J by 1 base, and 15 bases separated the two germline ends. CDR1 is MNHEY, CDR2 SVGEGT, per germline. The CDR3 reads CASSRGGFMSNQPQHF. In DNA form, the CDR3 reads TGTGCCAGCAGTCGGGGAGGGTTTATGAGCAATCAGCCCCAGCATTTT.

V usage is TRBV6-5 and J usage is TRBJ1-2, with 8 bases aligning to TRBD1. The trim removed 6 bases at V and 4 bases at J, leaving 4 bases unmatched. Germline V gene data show CDR1 as MNHEY and CDR2 as SVGAGI. The CDR3 length is 13 residues. The DNA of the CDR3 is TGTGCCAGCAGCGACAGGGGATCCTATGGCTACACCTTC. It encodes CASSDRGSYGYTF.

For the CDR3, the DNA is TGCGCCAGCAGCCCTCGAACGCGGGACAGGCAGCAGGAGCAGTACTTC. Its translation is CASSPRTRDRQQEQYF. V gene TRBV4-1 combines with J gene TRBJ2-7, with 8 bases matching TRBD1. J was trimmed by 7 bases and V by 4 bases; bases with no gene match: 15. CDR3 length: 16 residues. Germline V gives CDR1 MGHRA, CDR2 YSYEKL.

V is TRBV30 and J is TRBJ2-5; the D gene is possibly TRBD2 (6 bases). The CDR3 runs to 14 residues. Per germline, CDR1 GTSNPN and CDR2 SVGIG (reference sequence). V lost 5 bases to trimming and J lost 5 bases, with 18 bases between them. The CDR3 DNA reads as TGTGCCTGGGGAGTGGCGGGAACCAGGGAGACCCAGTACTTC. Translating it yields CAWGVAGTRETQYF.

J is TRBJ2-1 and V is TRBV14; no firm D call. The CDR3 length is 16 residues. Trimming pared 0 bases from V and 1 base from J, leaving 10 bases between. Looked up from germline, CDR1 is SGHDN and CDR2 is FVKESK. CDR3 sequence (DNA): TGTGCCAGCAGCCAAGATCCCGTCCTTTCCTACAATGAGCAGTTCTTC. Its protein product is CASSQDPVLSYNEQFF. The entire variable domain, with the rest obtained from reference TRBV14 and TRBJ2-1, is as follows: EAGVTQFPSHSVIEKGQTVTLRCDPISGHDNLYWYRRVMGKEIKFLLHFVKESKQDESGMPNNRFLAERTGGTYSTLKVQPAELEDSGVYFCASSQDPVLSYNEQFFGPGTRLTVL.

The chain is built from TRBV5-4 and TRBJ1-6; D gene unclear. The CDR3 covers 17 residues. In germline, CDR1 is SGHNT, CDR2 YYREEE (reference sequence). Between the trimmed V and J ends, which lost 0 bases and 10 bases, there was a span of 20 bases. The CDR3 nucleotides read TGTGCCAGCAGCTTGGCCCCAGAAATCACCCTACGATCACCCCTCCACTTT. Protein product: CASSLAPEITLRSPLHF.